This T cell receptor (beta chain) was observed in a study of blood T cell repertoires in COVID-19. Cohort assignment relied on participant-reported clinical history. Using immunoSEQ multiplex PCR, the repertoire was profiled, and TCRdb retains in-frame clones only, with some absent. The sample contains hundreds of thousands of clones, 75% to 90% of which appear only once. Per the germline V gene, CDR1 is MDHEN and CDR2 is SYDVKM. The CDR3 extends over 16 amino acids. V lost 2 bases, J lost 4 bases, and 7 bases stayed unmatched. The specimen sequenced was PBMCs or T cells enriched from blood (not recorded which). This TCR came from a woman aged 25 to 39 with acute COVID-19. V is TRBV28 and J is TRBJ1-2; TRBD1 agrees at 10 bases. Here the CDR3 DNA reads TGTGCCAGCAGTTTAGGCGACAGGGGGCCCAGCTATGGCTACACCTTC. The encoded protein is CASSLGDRGPSYGYTF.